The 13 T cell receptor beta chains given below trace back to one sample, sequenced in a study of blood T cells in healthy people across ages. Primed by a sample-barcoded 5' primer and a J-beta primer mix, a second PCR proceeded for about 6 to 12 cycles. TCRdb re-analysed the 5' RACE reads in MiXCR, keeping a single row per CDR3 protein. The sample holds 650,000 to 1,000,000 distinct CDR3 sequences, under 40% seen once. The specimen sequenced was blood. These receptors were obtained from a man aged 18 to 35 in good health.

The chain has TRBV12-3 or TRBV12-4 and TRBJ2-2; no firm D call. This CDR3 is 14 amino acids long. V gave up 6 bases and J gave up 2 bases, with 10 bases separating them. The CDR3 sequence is CASSPTFNTGELFF. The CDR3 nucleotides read TGTGCCAGCAGCCCTACCTTTAACACCGGGGAGCTGTTTTTT.

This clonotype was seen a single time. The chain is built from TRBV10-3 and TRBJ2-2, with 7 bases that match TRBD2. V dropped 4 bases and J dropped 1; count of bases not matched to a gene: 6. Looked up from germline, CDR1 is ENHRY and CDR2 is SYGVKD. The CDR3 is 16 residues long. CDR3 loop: CAISAASGENTGELFF. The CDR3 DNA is TGTGCCATCAGTGCGGCTAGCGGAGAGAACACCGGGGAGCTGTTTTTT.

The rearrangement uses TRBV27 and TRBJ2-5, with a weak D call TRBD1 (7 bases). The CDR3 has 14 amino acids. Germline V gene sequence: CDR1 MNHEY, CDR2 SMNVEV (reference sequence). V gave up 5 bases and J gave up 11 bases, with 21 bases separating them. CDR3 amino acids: CASSHQSRGRNQYF. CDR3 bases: TGTGCCAGCAGTCATCAATCCAGGGGGAGGAATCAGTACTTC.

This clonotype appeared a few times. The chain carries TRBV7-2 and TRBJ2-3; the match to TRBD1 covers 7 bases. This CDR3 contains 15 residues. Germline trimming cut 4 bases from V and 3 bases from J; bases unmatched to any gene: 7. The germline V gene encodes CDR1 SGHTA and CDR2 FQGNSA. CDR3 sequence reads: CASSSWDSSTDTQYF. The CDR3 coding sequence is TGTGCCAGCAGCTCCTGGGACAGCTCGACAGATACGCAGTATTTT.

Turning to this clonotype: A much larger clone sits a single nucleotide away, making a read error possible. The CDR3 DNA is TGTACCAGCAGTTTGGGGGGCCCTCTGTTCTTC. This translates into CTSSLGGPLFF. J is TRBJ2-1 and V is TRBV12-3 or TRBV12-4; the D gene could be TRBD1 or TRBD2 (6 bases each). This CDR3 comprises 11 residues.

CDR3 sequence: CASSFGLGSDTQYF. CDR3 coding DNA: TGTGCCAGCAGCTTCGGACTCGGTTCAGATACGCAGTATTTT. The rearrangement joins TRBV13 to TRBJ2-3, with D possibly matching TRBD2 (5 bases). The ends were cut back, 3 bases at V and 4 bases at J, with 11 bases in the middle. Germline loops: CDR1 PRHDT, CDR2 FYEKMQ (reference sequence). The CDR3 has 14 amino acids. Full variable domain (outside the CDR3, taken from reference TRBV13 and TRBJ2-3): AAGVIQSPRHLIKEKRETATLKCYPIPRHDTVYWYQQGPGQDPQFLISFYEKMQSDKGSIPDRFSAQQFSDYHSELNMSSLELGDSALYFCASSFGLGSDTQYFGPGTRLTVL.

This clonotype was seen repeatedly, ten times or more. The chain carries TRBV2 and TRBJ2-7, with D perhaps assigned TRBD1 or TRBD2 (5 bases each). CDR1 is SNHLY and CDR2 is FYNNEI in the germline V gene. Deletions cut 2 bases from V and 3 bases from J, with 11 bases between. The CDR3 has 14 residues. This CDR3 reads CASSEYGAIYEQYF. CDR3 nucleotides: TGTGCCAGCAGTGAATACGGGGCTATCTACGAGCAGTACTTC.

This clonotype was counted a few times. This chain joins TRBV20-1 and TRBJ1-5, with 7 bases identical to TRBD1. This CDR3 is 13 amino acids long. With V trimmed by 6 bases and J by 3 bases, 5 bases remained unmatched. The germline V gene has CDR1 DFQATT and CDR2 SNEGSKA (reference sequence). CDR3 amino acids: CSAQTGFNQPQHF. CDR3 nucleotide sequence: TGCAGTGCACAGACAGGGTTCAATCAGCCCCAGCATTTT.

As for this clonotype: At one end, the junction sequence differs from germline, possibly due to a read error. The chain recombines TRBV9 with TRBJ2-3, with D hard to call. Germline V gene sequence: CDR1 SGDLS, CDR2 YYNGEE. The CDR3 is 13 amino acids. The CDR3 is CGSSVWGTDTQYF. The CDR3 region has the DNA TGTGGCAGCAGTGTTTGGGGCACAGATACGCAGTATTTT.

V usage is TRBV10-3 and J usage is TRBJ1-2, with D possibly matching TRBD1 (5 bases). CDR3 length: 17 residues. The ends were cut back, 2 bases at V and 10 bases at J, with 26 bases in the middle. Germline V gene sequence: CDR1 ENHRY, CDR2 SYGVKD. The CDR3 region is CAISEALRGFKALVYTF. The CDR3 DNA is TGTGCCATCAGTGAGGCACTTAGGGGTTTTAAAGCCTTAGTCTACACCTTC.

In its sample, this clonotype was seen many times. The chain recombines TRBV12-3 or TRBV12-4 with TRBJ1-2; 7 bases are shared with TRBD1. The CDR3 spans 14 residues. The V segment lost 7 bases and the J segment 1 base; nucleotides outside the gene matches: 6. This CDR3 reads CASTTGAINYGYTF. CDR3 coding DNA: TGTGCCAGCACTACAGGGGCGATTAACTATGGCTACACCTTC.

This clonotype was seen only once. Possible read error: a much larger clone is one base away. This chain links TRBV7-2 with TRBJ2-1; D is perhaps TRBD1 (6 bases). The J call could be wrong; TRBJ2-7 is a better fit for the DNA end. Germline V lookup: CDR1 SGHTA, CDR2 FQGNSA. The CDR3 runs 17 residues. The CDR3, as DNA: TGTGCCAGCAGCTTAGGGTCCGGGACAAAAAACTACAATGAGCAGTACTTC. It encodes CASSLGSGTKNYNEQYF.

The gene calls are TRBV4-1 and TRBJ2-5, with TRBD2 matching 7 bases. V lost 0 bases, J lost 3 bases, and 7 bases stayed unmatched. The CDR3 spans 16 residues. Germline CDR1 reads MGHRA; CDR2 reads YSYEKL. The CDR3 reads CASSQDAGGGKETQYF. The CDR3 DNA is TGCGCCAGCAGCCAAGATGCAGGCGGGGGTAAAGAGACCCAGTACTTC.